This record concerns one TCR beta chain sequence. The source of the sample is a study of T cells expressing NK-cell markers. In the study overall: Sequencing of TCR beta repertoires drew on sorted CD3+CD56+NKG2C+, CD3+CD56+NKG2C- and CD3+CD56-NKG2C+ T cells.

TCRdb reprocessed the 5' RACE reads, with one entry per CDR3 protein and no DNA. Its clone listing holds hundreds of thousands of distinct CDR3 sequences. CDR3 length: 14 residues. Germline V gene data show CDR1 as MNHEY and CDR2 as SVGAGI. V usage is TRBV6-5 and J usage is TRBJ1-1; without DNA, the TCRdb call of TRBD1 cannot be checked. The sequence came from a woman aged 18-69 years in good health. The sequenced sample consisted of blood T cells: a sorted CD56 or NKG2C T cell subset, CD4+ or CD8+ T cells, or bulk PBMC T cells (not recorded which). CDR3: CASSYSTGVTEAFF.